The entry that follows covers one T cell receptor (beta chain) sequence. The sample is drawn from a study of blood T cell repertoires in COVID-19. Turning to the study itself: Samples came from the United States, Italy and Spain, spanning acute and convalescent COVID-19. Sources were T cells, B-cell-depleted T cells, or PBMCs; the material itself was cDNA or gDNA.

Germline-derived CDR1 and CDR2 are MDHEN and SYDVKM. The CDR3 consists of 16 residues. V was trimmed by 1 base and J by 5 bases, leaving 15 bases between them. Original handling: Reference gene primer amplification yielded estimated nucleated cell counts. The assay was immunoSEQ multiplex PCR, and TCRdb's table has in-frame clones only and misses some. The V and J calls and the clone size are those of that table, but D and trimming were determined from the DNA. Counted here are some 230,000 clones, approximately 83% occurring once; the ten biggest clones make up approximately 2.9%. This clonotype was sampled from a woman in her thirties who had recovered from COVID-19. Sequenced material: peripheral blood. The V gene is TRBV28, the J gene TRBJ2-1, with D possibly TRBD2 on 6 matching bases. The CDR3 region has the DNA TGTGCCAGCAGTTTATTATTACCGGGAGAGAACAATGAGCAGTTCTTC. As protein: CASSLLLPGENNEQFF.